This T cell receptor beta chain was observed in a study of blood T cell repertoires in COVID-19. The wider study: There were acute and convalescent COVID-19 samples, and they came from the United States, Italy and Spain.

The V segment lost 5 bases and the J segment 6 bases; nucleotides outside the gene matches: 3. The CDR3 is made up of 13 amino acids. The V gene's germline CDR1 is MNHNY and CDR2 SVGAGI (reference sequence). Clones were read by immunoSEQ multiplex PCR, and TCRdb kept only the in-frame ones, dropping some. This table has tens of thousands of clones, around 90% appearing once. The sample consisted of peripheral blood. The genes are TRBV6-6 and TRBJ1-5; 8 bases are a match to TRBD1. This TCR derives from a man aged 50-60 years with acute or convalescent COVID-19. CDR3 sequence: CASSGQGPQPQHF. The CDR3, as DNA: TGTGCCAGCAGTGGACAGGGTCCTCAGCCCCAGCATTTT.